The 18 T cell receptor beta chains presented below share a single source sample, sequenced in a study of cytomegalovirus exposure and HLA in healthy donors. This table comes from immunoSEQ multiplex PCR, and its TCRdb copy is limited to in-frame clones, with some not included. The repertoire includes 200,000 to 250,000 clones, more than 75% of them detected once, and around 12% sits in the top ten. The sequenced material came from PBMCs. These receptors all stem from a man aged 18 to 29 in good health and CMV-seropositive.

The rearrangement joins TRBV30 to TRBJ2-7; D gene unclear. The CDR3 consists of 15 residues. With 0 bases removed from V and 7 bases from J, the gap between germline ends came to 19 bases. Germline CDR1 GTSNPN, CDR2 SVGIG (reference sequence). This CDR3 reads CAWSVFGSAVGEQYF. The CDR3 DNA follows: TGTGCCTGGAGTGTATTCGGATCCGCTGTCGGGGAGCAGTACTTC.

The chain joins TRBV4-1 to TRBJ1-2, with 7 nucleotides matching TRBD1. Per the germline V gene, CDR1 is MGHRA and CDR2 is YSYEKL. After removal of 4 bases from V and 6 bases from J, the junction contained 5 bases not matched to a gene. CDR3 length equals 13 residues. CDR3 region: CASSPRRGDGYTF. The CDR3 region has the DNA TGCGCCAGCAGCCCCCGCAGGGGGGATGGCTACACCTTC.

This chain links TRBV10-3 with TRBJ2-1, with a tentative D call TRBD2 (5 bases). The CDR3 has 12 amino acids. Germline CDR1 ENHRY, CDR2 SYGVKD. V gave up 3 bases and J gave up 6 bases, with 6 bases separating them. The CDR3 reads CAISDGVNEQFF. In nucleotides, the CDR3 is TGTGCCATCAGTGACGGGGTCAATGAGCAGTTCTTC.

The chain is built from TRBV13 and TRBJ1-4; no reliable D call. V was pared by 2 bases and J by 3 bases, with 4 bases between. The CDR3 has 13 amino acids. CDR1 is PRHDT and CDR2 is FYEKMQ in the germline V gene (reference sequence). CDR3 in DNA: TGTGCCAGCAGCTTACGATCTAATGAAAAACTGTTTTTT. As protein: CASSLRSNEKLFF.

The rearrangement links TRBV6-6 to TRBJ2-2, with 9 bases lining up with TRBD1. The CDR3 spans 14 residues. Trimming at V came to 6 bases and at J to 5 bases, leaving 4 bases not matched to a gene. The germline CDR1 and CDR2 sequences are MNHNY and SVGAGI (reference sequence). The CDR3 bases are TGTGCCAGCAGCAGGGACAGGGAAACCGGGGAGCTGTTTTTT. This translates into CASSRDRETGELFF.

This rearrangement joins TRBV6-6 to TRBJ1-1; D remains unclear. The V gene's germline CDR1 is MNHNY and CDR2 SVGAGI (reference sequence). The CDR3 is 15 residues long. The germline V and J ends were trimmed by 2 bases and 7 bases, with 17 bases remaining between them. The CDR3 protein is CASSYARGRTVEAFF. CDR3 bases: TGTGCCAGCAGTTACGCCAGAGGTCGTACTGTTGAAGCTTTCTTT.

The rearrangement links TRBV5-1 to TRBJ1-2; D is unclear. Trimming left V 4 bases short and J 2 bases short, with 15 bases between. Looked up from germline, CDR1 is SGHRS and CDR2 is YFSETQ. This CDR3 has 15 amino acids. CDR3 region: CASSPVVRSNYGYTF. CDR3 bases: TGCGCCAGCAGCCCGGTAGTAAGATCGAACTATGGCTACACCTTC. Filled out from reference TRBV5-1 and TRBJ1-2, the complete variable domain reads KAGVTQTPRYLIKTRGQQVTLSCSPISGHRSVSWYQQTPGQGLQFLFEYFSETQRNKGNFPGRFSGRQFSNSRSEMNVSTLELGDSALYLCASSPVVRSNYGYTFGSGTRLTVV.

This sequence joins TRBV5-1 and TRBJ1-1, with D perhaps TRBD1 (6 bases). The ends were cut back, 4 bases at V and 4 bases at J, with 14 bases in the middle. CDR1 is SGHRS and CDR2 is YFSETQ in the germline V gene. The CDR3 extends over 14 amino acids. The CDR3 reads CASSLGYRATEAFF. The DNA of the CDR3 is TGCGCCAGCAGCCTAGGTTACAGGGCCACTGAAGCTTTCTTT. The complete variable domain, with remaining parts taken from reference TRBV5-1 and TRBJ1-1, reads KAGVTQTPRYLIKTRGQQVTLSCSPISGHRSVSWYQQTPGQGLQFLFEYFSETQRNKGNFPGRFSGRQFSNSRSEMNVSTLELGDSALYLCASSLGYRATEAFFGQGTRLTVV.

The chain combines TRBV6-1 with TRBJ2-3; a weak D match, TRBD2 (6 bases). This CDR3 comprises 15 residues. The germline gives CDR1 MNHNS, CDR2 SASEGT. Trimming left V 7 bases short and J 4 bases short, with 18 bases between. CDR3 bases: TGTGCCAGCACCGACGGAGGGAGGTTTTCAGATACGCAGTATTTT. Its translation: CASTDGGRFSDTQYF.

The chain couples TRBV5-4 to TRBJ2-5; TRBD2 agrees at 10 bases. Germline V gene sequence: CDR1 SGHNT, CDR2 YYREEE (reference sequence). The J segment lost 5 bases and the V segment lost 0 bases, leaving 4 bases of the junction unmatched. This CDR3 is 15 amino acids long. The CDR3 DNA follows: TGTGCCAGCAGCTTGGCACCTAGCGGGAGCGAGACCCAGTACTTC. Translated: CASSLAPSGSETQYF.

The V gene is TRBV5-5, the J gene TRBJ2-7, with D maybe TRBD2 (5 bases). Per the germline V gene, CDR1 is SGHKS and CDR2 is YYEKEE (reference sequence). There are 13 residues in the CDR3. With 3 bases removed from V and 4 bases from J, the gap between germline ends came to 11 bases. The CDR3 is CASSWIGVYEQYF. Here the CDR3 DNA reads TGTGCCAGCAGCTGGATCGGGGTGTACGAGCAGTACTTC.

The CDR3 DNA sequence: TGTGCCAGCAGCTTGCCGGACAATGAGCAGTTCTTC. Amino acids: CASSLPDNEQFF. The rearrangement joins TRBV5-5 to TRBJ2-1; D remains unclear. The CDR3 is 12 residues long. The V gene lost 1 base and the J gene lost 5 bases, with 4 bases spanning the gap. Germline V gene data show CDR1 as SGHKS and CDR2 as YYEKEE (reference sequence).

The rearrangement joins TRBV27 to TRBJ2-7; 10 bases map to TRBD1. V lost 4 bases to trimming and J lost 2 bases; unmatched junction nucleotides: 11. The CDR3 extends over 17 amino acids. Germline-derived CDR1 and CDR2 are MNHEY and SMNVEV (reference sequence). CDR3 nucleotide sequence: TGTGCCAGCAGTTCCACCATAGACAGGGGGCGGACCTACGAGCAGTACTTC. Translation gives CASSSTIDRGRTYEQYF.

The chain employs TRBV5-1 and TRBJ2-7; unclear D gene. Germline CDR1 is SGHRS and CDR2 is YFSETQ. Trimming removed 0 bases at V and 4 bases at J, with 8 bases between. CDR3 length: 13 residues. CDR3 loop: CASSLAQSYEQYF. The CDR3, as DNA: TGCGCCAGCAGCTTGGCCCAGAGTTACGAGCAGTACTTC. The full variable domain, rest sourced from reference TRBV5-1 and TRBJ2-7, is KAGVTQTPRYLIKTRGQQVTLSCSPISGHRSVSWYQQTPGQGLQFLFEYFSETQRNKGNFPGRFSGRQFSNSRSEMNVSTLELGDSALYLCASSLAQSYEQYFGPGTRLTVT.

The chain links TRBV19 to TRBJ2-2, with a tentative D call TRBD1 (6 bases). The V and J ends lost 1 base and 6 bases respectively, with 9 bases between them. Germline CDR1 is LNHDA and CDR2 is SQIVND (reference sequence). The CDR3 consists of 14 residues. The CDR3 region has the DNA TGTGCCAGTAGTATAGCAGGGGTTCCCGGGGAGCTGTTTTTT. This gives the protein CASSIAGVPGELFF.

Note on this clone: Other DNA sequences in the same sample also yield this CDR3. The CDR3 nucleotides read TGTGCCAGTAGTATCTTAGCGGGAGGTACCTACGAGCAGTACTTC. It translates to CASSILAGGTYEQYF. This chain links TRBV19 with TRBJ2-7, with 10 bases matching TRBD2. The germline V gene encodes CDR1 LNHDA and CDR2 SQIVND (reference sequence). V was pared by 3 bases and J by 2 bases, with 4 bases of the junction left unmatched. There are 15 residues in the CDR3. Based on the CDR3 plus reference TRBV19 and TRBJ2-7, the full variable domain is DGGITQSPKYLFRKEGQNVTLSCEQNLNHDAMYWYRQDPGQGLRLIYYSQIVNDFQKGDIAEGYSVSREKKESFPLTVTSAQKNPTAFYLCASSILAGGTYEQYFGPGTRLTVT.

This chain connects TRBV5-1 to TRBJ2-2; 8 bases fit TRBD1. The CDR3 sequence is 15 residues long. CDR1 SGHRS and CDR2 YFSETQ come from the germline V gene. The V and J ends lost 4 bases and 5 bases, in that order; junction bases with no gene match: 7. CDR3 loop: CASSPLTGETGELFF. In nucleotides, the CDR3 is TGCGCCAGCAGCCCCCTGACAGGGGAGACCGGGGAGCTGTTTTTT. The variable domain in full, with the rest retrieved from reference TRBV5-1 and TRBJ2-2, is KAGVTQTPRYLIKTRGQQVTLSCSPISGHRSVSWYQQTPGQGLQFLFEYFSETQRNKGNFPGRFSGRQFSNSRSEMNVSTLELGDSALYLCASSPLTGETGELFFGEGSRLTVL.

CDR3 bases: TGTGCCAGCAGCGAGTGGGACATCAGCACAGATACGCAGTATTTT. The encoded protein is CASSEWDISTDTQYF. The V and J genes are TRBV9 and TRBJ2-3; weak D call: TRBD1 (6 bases). V dropped 3 bases and J dropped 0 bases, with 11 bases sitting between them. Germline lookup yields CDR1 SGDLS and CDR2 YYNGEE. The CDR3 length is 15 residues.